The 26 T cell receptor beta chains below all came from one sample that was sequenced in a study of blood T cell repertoires in COVID-19. Libraries were prepared by immunoSEQ multiplex PCR; TCRdb keeps only in-frame clonotypes and omits some of them. Among tens of thousands of clones listed, roughly four fifths were seen once. Sample: peripheral blood. All receptors derive from a woman older than 75 with acute or convalescent COVID-19.

The chain couples TRBV3-1 (or the pseudogene TRBV3-2) to TRBJ2-7, with D perhaps matching TRBD2 (5 bases). Trimming stripped 11 bases from V and 0 bases from J, with 11 bases between. CDR1 is LGHDT, CDR2 YNNKEL, per germline (reference sequence). The CDR3 totals 12 residues. The CDR3 here is CAGTRSSYEQYF. The CDR3 DNA reads TGTGCCGGAACTAGGTCCTCCTACGAGCAGTACTTC.

The V and J genes are TRBV5-1 and TRBJ2-5, with D unclear. V was cut by 1 base and J by 4 bases, with 8 bases left in between. The CDR3 is made up of 13 amino acids. Germline V gene sequence: CDR1 SGHRS, CDR2 YFSETQ. The CDR3 loop reads CASSLRVLETQYF. DNA of the CDR3: TGCGCCAGCAGCTTGCGGGTGCTAGAGACCCAGTACTTC.

The chain recombines TRBV28 with TRBJ1-2; the match to TRBD1 covers 9 bases. Looked up from germline, CDR1 is MDHEN and CDR2 is SYDVKM. The CDR3 spans 16 residues. Trimming cost V 3 bases and J 0 bases; bases outside gene matches: 5. CDR3 in amino acids: CASSFGTGRANYGYTF. DNA of the CDR3: TGTGCCAGCAGTTTCGGGACAGGGAGAGCTAACTATGGCTACACCTTC.

The rearrangement joins TRBV6-5 to TRBJ2-7, with TRBD2 matching 9 bases. V was pared by 5 bases and J by 2 bases, with 7 bases of the junction left unmatched. The germline gives CDR1 MNHEY, CDR2 SVGAGI. The CDR3 is 15 amino acids. CDR3 amino acids: CASSPASGIPYEQYF. As DNA, the CDR3 is TGTGCCAGCAGTCCTGCTAGCGGGATACCCTACGAGCAGTACTTC.

The rearrangement uses TRBV5-4 and TRBJ1-6, with a tentative D call TRBD1 (6 bases). CDR1 and CDR2 from the germline V gene are SGHNT and YYREEE (reference sequence). Trimming took 2 bases from V and 6 from J, leaving 12 bases between them. The CDR3 is 15 residues long. The CDR3 DNA sequence: TGTGCCAGCAGCTTCGGACAGTCCCTTAATTCACCCCTCCACTTT. This encodes CASSFGQSLNSPLHF. The complete variable domain, with remaining parts taken from reference TRBV5-4 and TRBJ1-6, reads ETGVTQSPTHLIKTRGQQVTLRCSSQSGHNTVSWYQQALGQGPQFIFQYYREEENGRGNFPPRFSGLQFPNYSSELNVNALELDDSALYLCASSFGQSLNSPLHFGNGTRLTVT.

The chain uses TRBV7-2 and TRBJ1-2; 7 positions match TRBD1. Germline values: CDR1 SGHTA, CDR2 FQGNSA. V shed 5 bases and J 4 bases; nucleotides not matched to a gene: 10. The CDR3 has 15 residues. CDR3 loop: CASSALPWDSYGYTF. The CDR3 nucleotides read TGTGCCAGCAGCGCACTCCCCTGGGACAGCTATGGCTACACCTTC. Complete variable domain (other parts from reference TRBV7-2 and TRBJ1-2): GAGVSQSPSNKVTEKGKDVELRCDPISGHTALYWYRQSLGQGLEFLIYFQGNSAPDKSGLPSDRFSAERTGGSVSTLTIQRTQQEDSAVYLCASSALPWDSYGYTFGSGTRLTVV.

The chain combines TRBV6-1 with TRBJ2-7; D is ambiguous. This CDR3 has 14 amino acids. The V and J ends lost 1 base and 6 bases respectively, with 13 bases between them. Germline V CDR1 and CDR2: MNHNS, SASEGT. This chain's CDR3 is CASSEVPTSGEQYF. The CDR3 DNA sequence: TGTGCCAGCAGTGAAGTTCCCACCTCGGGCGAGCAGTACTTC.

This sequence joins TRBV27 and TRBJ2-1; 12 nucleotides match TRBD2. The J segment lost 8 bases and the V segment lost 0 bases, leaving 8 bases of the junction unmatched. Germline assignment: CDR1 MNHEY and CDR2 SMNVEV (reference sequence). CDR3 length equals 17 residues. The CDR3 loop reads CASSLSLAGGPRDEQFF. Written as DNA, the CDR3 is TGTGCCAGCAGTTTATCTCTAGCGGGAGGGCCCAGGGATGAGCAGTTCTTC.

The chain uses TRBV5-8 and TRBJ1-2; 10 nucleotides align to TRBD1. The junction had 10 bases not matched to a gene; V was cut back by 3 bases and J by 8 bases. Germline loops: CDR1 SGHTS, CDR2 YDEGEE. CDR3 length: 15 residues. The DNA of the CDR3 is TGTGCCAGCAGCTCGCTTCCGGGACAGGGGAAGGGCTACACCTTC. This sequence encodes CASSSLPGQGKGYTF.

The rearrangement uses TRBV19 and TRBJ2-5, with D unclear. The CDR3 is 13 residues long. Germline loops: CDR1 LNHDA, CDR2 SQIVND (reference sequence). Trimming cost V 1 base and J 4 bases, with 7 bases left between them. In nucleotides, the CDR3 is TGTGCCAGTAGTATAGGGGCTCGAGAGACCCAGTACTTC. Translation: CASSIGARETQYF. The whole variable domain, remainder taken from reference TRBV19 and TRBJ2-5, is DGGITQSPKYLFRKEGQNVTLSCEQNLNHDAMYWYRQDPGQGLRLIYYSQIVNDFQKGDIAEGYSVSREKKESFPLTVTSAQKNPTAFYLCASSIGARETQYFGPGTRLLVL.

The chain links TRBV7-9 to TRBJ1-1; 7 bases fit TRBD1. Germline assignment: CDR1 SEHNR and CDR2 FQNEAQ (reference sequence). The CDR3 loop spans 14 amino acids. J gave up 5 bases and V 3 bases, and 6 bases lay outside the gene matches. CDR3 in amino acids: CASSFEQGLTEAFF. The CDR3 region has the DNA TGTGCCAGCAGCTTCGAACAGGGGTTGACTGAAGCTTTCTTT.

The chain couples TRBV6-1 to TRBJ2-1; a possible D gene is TRBD2 (6 bases). V was cut by 5 bases and J by 1 base, with 12 bases left in between. The CDR3 totals 15 residues. The germline gives CDR1 MNHNS, CDR2 SASEGT. The CDR3 DNA reads as TGTGCCAGCAGTTCTAGCGAGCGATCCTACAATGAGCAGTTCTTC. Translation gives CASSSSERSYNEQFF.

This clone has more than one count but fewer than ten. CDR3 sequence: CASSITPRTSGSNTGELFF. The CDR3 bases are TGTGCCAGCAGTATAACCCCCAGGACTAGCGGGTCTAACACCGGGGAGCTGTTTTTT. J is TRBJ2-2 and V is TRBV21-1; the D call TRBD2 from the table was never checked on the DNA. TRBV21-1 is given as a pseudogene. This CDR3 has 19 amino acids.

Here the CDR3 DNA reads TGTGCCAGCAGTTCCCTACTAGCGGAGGTATACGAGCAGTACTTC. Residues: CASSSLLAEVYEQYF. The chain employs TRBV28 and TRBJ2-7; 8 nucleotides align to TRBD2. With 4 bases clipped from V and 4 bases from J, the junction kept 9 bases outside the gene matches. CDR3 length: 15 residues. Germline values: CDR1 MDHEN, CDR2 SYDVKM.

The rearrangement uses TRBV6-5 and TRBJ1-1, with D unclear. This CDR3 spans 11 amino acids. Germline loops: CDR1 MNHEY, CDR2 SVGAGI. The ends were cut back, 8 bases at V and 1 base at J, with 5 bases in the middle. This chain's CDR3 is CASRGNTEAFF. CDR3 bases: TGTGCCAGCCGCGGGAACACTGAAGCTTTCTTT.

The chain carries TRBV7-2 and TRBJ2-1; the match to TRBD2 covers 11 bases. J was trimmed by 6 bases and V by 4 bases; bases with no gene match: 8. Germline V gene data show CDR1 as SGHTA and CDR2 as FQGNSA. This CDR3 spans 16 amino acids. The CDR3 DNA follows: TGTGCCAGCAGCTCAATAGCGGGAGGGACCAGCAATGAGCAGTTCTTC. Translated, it gives CASSSIAGGTSNEQFF.

In DNA form, the CDR3 reads TGTGCTAGTGGTACAGGGGGCTTTGGGACCGGGGAGCTGTTTTTT. It translates to CASGTGGFGTGELFF. The V call is TRBV12-5, the J call TRBJ2-2; 9 bases fit TRBD1. This CDR3 contains 15 residues. J was trimmed by 5 bases and V by 5 bases; bases with no gene match: 6. Germline V gene data show CDR1 as LGHNT and CDR2 as FRNRAP. Combining the CDR3 with reference TRBV12-5 and TRBJ2-2 gives the whole variable domain DARVTQTPRHKVTEMGQEVTMRCQPILGHNTVFWYRQTMMQGLELLAYFRNRAPLDDSGMPKDRFSAEMPDATLATLKIQPSEPRDSAVYFCASGTGGFGTGELFFGEGSRLTVL.

The chain carries TRBV3-1 (or the pseudogene TRBV3-2) and TRBJ1-5; D is possibly TRBD1 (5 bases). From germline, CDR1 is LGHDT and CDR2 YNNKEL (reference sequence). Trimming took 2 bases from V and 6 from J, leaving 11 bases between them. CDR3 length: 14 residues. CDR3 nucleotides: TGTGCCAGCAGCCAAATGCAGGGCGGTCAGCCCCAGCATTTT. Protein: CASSQMQGGQPQHF.

The chain combines TRBV18 with TRBJ1-1, with a possible D match to TRBD1 (6 bases). The CDR3 consists of 15 residues. V was cut by 6 bases and J by 0 bases, with 14 bases left in between. Germline-derived CDR1 and CDR2 are KGHSH and LQKENI. CDR3 protein: CASSPKTGMNTEAFF. For the CDR3, the DNA is TGTGCCAGCTCTCCCAAGACAGGTATGAACACTGAAGCTTTCTTT.

The chain joins TRBV6-5 to TRBJ2-1; no reliable D call. The V end lost 2 bases, the J end lost 6 bases, and 8 bases lay between the germline ends. The CDR3 covers 13 residues. Germline lookup yields CDR1 MNHEY and CDR2 SVGAGI. CDR3 loop: CASSYLAANEQFF. In nucleotides, the CDR3 is TGTGCCAGCAGTTACCTTGCGGCCAATGAGCAGTTCTTC.

The chain joins TRBV7-2 to TRBJ2-2, with D possibly matching TRBD2 (6 bases). Germline V gene data show CDR1 as SGHTA and CDR2 as FQGNSA. The V end lost 3 bases, the J end lost 0 bases, and 14 bases lay between the germline ends. The CDR3 spans 17 residues. CDR3 nucleotides: TGTGCCAGCAGCTTCTCGCGGAGGGTCCCGAACACCGGGGAGCTGTTTTTT. This sequence encodes CASSFSRRVPNTGELFF.

The chain uses TRBV5-1 and TRBJ1-1; D not certain. The CDR3 sequence is 15 residues long. With 4 bases removed from V and 3 bases from J, the gap between germline ends came to 16 bases. Germline-derived CDR1 and CDR2 are SGHRS and YFSETQ. CDR3 residues: CASSPPTTGDTEAFF. The CDR3 DNA reads as TGCGCCAGCAGCCCCCCGACAACCGGGGACACTGAAGCTTTCTTT.

This chain uses TRBV2 with TRBJ2-1; TRBD2 matches at 7 bases. The V segment lost 2 bases and the J segment 5 bases; nucleotides outside the gene matches: 3. This CDR3 contains 14 residues. Germline V gene lookup returns CDR1 SNHLY and CDR2 FYNNEI. CDR3: CASSERLADNEQFF. The CDR3 DNA sequence: TGTGCCAGCAGTGAACGCCTAGCGGACAATGAGCAGTTCTTC.

The chain joins TRBV24-1 to TRBJ2-1; D may be TRBD1 (6 bases). The CDR3 totals 13 residues. The V end was cut by 4 bases, the J end by 15 bases, with 18 bases between. Germline V gene data show CDR1 as KGHDR and CDR2 as SFDVKD. CDR3 nucleotide sequence: TGTGCCACCAGTGAAATCGACAGGCCCGGACGGTTCTTC. Translated: CATSEIDRPGRFF.

The chain carries TRBV5-1 and TRBJ2-7, with 8 bases identical to TRBD1. J lost 0 bases, V lost 5 bases, and 4 bases had no gene match. Germline values: CDR1 SGHRS, CDR2 YFSETQ. This CDR3 has 14 residues. Here the CDR3 DNA reads TGCGCCAGCAGTACCACAGGGGGCTCCTACGAGCAGTACTTC. It codes for CASSTTGGSYEQYF.

The CDR3 coding sequence is TGCAGCGCCAGGACAGGATCTGGAAACACCATATATTTT. Its translation is CSARTGSGNTIYF. The chain has TRBV29-1 and TRBJ1-3; 7 bases agree with TRBD1. J gave up 1 base and V 7 bases, and 4 bases lay outside the gene matches. This CDR3 is built from 13 residues. Germline lookup yields CDR1 SQVTM and CDR2 ANQGSEA.